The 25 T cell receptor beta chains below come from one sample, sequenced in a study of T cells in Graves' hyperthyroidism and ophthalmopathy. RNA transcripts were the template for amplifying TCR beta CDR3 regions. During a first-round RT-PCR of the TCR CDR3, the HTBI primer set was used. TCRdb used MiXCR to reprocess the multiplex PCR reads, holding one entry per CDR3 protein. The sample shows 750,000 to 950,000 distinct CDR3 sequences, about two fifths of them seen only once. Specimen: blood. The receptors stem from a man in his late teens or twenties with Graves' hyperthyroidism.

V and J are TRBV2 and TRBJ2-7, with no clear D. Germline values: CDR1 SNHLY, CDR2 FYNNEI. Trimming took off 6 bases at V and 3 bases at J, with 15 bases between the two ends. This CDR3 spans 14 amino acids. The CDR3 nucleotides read TGTGCCAGCAGCCCTGGCGGCCCCGGCTACGAGCAGTACTTC. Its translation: CASSPGGPGYEQYF.

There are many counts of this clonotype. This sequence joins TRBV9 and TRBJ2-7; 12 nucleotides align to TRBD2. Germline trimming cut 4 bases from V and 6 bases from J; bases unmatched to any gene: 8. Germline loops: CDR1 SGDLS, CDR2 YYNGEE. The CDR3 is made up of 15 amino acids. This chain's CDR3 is CASSSRTSGNREQYF. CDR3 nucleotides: TGTGCCAGCAGCTCCCGGACTAGCGGGAATCGCGAGCAGTACTTC. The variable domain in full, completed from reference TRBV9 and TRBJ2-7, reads DSGVTQTPKHLITATGQRVTLRCSPRSGDLSVYWYQQSLDQGLQFLIQYYNGEERAKGNILERFSAQQFPDLHSELNLSSLELGDSALYFCASSSRTSGNREQYFGPGTRLTVT.

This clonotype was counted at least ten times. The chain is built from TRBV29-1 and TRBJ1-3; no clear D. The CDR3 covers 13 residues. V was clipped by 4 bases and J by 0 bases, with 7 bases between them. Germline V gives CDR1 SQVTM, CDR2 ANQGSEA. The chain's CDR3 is CSVVGNSGNTIYF. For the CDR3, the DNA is TGCAGCGTTGTTGGGAACTCTGGAAACACCATATATTTT.

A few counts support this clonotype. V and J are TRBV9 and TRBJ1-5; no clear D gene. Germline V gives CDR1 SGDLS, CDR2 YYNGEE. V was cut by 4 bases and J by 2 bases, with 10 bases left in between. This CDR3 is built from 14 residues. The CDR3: CASSPDQGNQPQHF. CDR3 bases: TGTGCCAGCAGCCCCGATCAGGGCAATCAGCCCCAGCATTTT.

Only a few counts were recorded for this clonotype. The CDR3 bases are TGTGCCAGCAGCTTGGACCCGGGCGGGGATAATTCACCCCTCCACTTT. Translation: CASSLDPGGDNSPLHF. The chain combines TRBV5-4 with TRBJ1-6; D is ambiguous. This CDR3 has 16 amino acids. Trimming shortened V by 0 bases and J by 5 bases, and 12 bases separated the two germline ends. Germline CDR1 SGHNT, CDR2 YYREEE (reference sequence).

As DNA, the CDR3 is TGCGCCAGCAGCCAAACGACAGTGAACACTGAAGCTTTCTTT. Its protein product is CASSQTTVNTEAFF. The V call is TRBV4-3, the J call TRBJ1-1, with TRBD1 as a possible D gene (5 bases). Germline V gives CDR1 LGHNA, CDR2 YSLEER. CDR3 length: 14 amino acids. V was trimmed by 2 bases and J by 0 bases, leaving 7 bases between them.

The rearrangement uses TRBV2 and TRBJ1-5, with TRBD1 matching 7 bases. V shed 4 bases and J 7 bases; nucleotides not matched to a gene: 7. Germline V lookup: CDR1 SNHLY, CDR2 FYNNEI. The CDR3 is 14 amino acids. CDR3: CASSGDRDHQPQHF. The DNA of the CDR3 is TGTGCCAGCAGTGGTGACAGGGATCACCAGCCCCAGCATTTT.

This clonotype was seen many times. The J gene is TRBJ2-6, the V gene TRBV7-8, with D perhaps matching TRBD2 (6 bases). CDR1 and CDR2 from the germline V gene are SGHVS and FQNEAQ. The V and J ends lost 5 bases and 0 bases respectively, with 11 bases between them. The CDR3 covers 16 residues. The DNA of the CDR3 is TGTGCCAGCAGCCGGGCGGGGATCTCTGGGGCCAACGTCCTGACTTTC. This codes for CASSRAGISGANVLTF. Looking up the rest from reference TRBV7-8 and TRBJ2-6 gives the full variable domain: GAGVSQSPRYKVAKRGQDVALRCDPISGHVSLFWYQQALGQGPEFLTYFQNEAQLDKSGLPSDRFFAERPEGSVSTLKIQRTQQEDSAVYLCASSRAGISGANVLTFGAGSRLTVL.

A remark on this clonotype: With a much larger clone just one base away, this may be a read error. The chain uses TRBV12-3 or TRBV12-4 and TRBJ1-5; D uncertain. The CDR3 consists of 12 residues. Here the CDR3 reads CAGSPFSQPQHF. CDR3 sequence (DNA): TGTGCCGGCAGTCCGTTCAGTCAGCCCCAGCATTTT.

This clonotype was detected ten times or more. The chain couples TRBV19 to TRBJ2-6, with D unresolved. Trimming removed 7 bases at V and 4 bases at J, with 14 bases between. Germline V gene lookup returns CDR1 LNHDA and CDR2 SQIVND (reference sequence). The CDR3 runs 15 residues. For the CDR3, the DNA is TGTGCCAGTACCCACGGCGGTCCCGGGGCCAACGTCCTGACTTTC. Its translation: CASTHGGPGANVLTF.

CDR3 sequence: CASSQEGSGLGTQYF. The CDR3 nucleotides read TGCGCCAGCAGCCAAGAGGGGTCTGGGTTAGGGACCCAGTACTTC. The J gene is TRBJ2-5, the V gene TRBV4-1; no definite D call. Trimming left V 0 bases short and J 7 bases short, with 15 bases between. This CDR3 is built from 15 residues. Germline CDR1 MGHRA, CDR2 YSYEKL.

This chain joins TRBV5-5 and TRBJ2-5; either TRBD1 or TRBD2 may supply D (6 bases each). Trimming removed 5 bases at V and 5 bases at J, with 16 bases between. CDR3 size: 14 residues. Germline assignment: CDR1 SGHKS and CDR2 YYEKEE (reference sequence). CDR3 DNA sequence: TGTGCCAGCAGACCCTGGGGGGCGATTGAGACCCAGTACTTC. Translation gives CASRPWGAIETQYF.

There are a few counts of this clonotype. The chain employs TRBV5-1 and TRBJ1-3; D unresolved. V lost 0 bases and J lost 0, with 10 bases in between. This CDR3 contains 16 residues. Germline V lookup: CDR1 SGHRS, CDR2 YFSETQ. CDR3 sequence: CASSLDVPGSGNTIYF. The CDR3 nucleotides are TGCGCCAGCAGCTTGGACGTCCCGGGCTCTGGAAACACCATATATTTT.

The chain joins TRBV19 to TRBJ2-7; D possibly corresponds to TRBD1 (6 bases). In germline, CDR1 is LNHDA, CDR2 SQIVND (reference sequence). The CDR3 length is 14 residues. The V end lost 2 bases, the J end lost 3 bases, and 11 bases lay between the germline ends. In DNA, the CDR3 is TGTGCCAGTAGTATAACAGGGTCCCTCTACGAGCAGTACTTC. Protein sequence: CASSITGSLYEQYF.

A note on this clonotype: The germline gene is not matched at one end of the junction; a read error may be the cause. The CDR3 region is CASSALAGGEGEQYF. CDR3 nucleotides: TGCGCCAGCAGCGCACTAGCGGGAGGAGAAGGAGAGCAGTACTTC. The chain joins TRBV7-8 to TRBJ2-7; 12 positions match TRBD2. The CDR3 loop spans 15 amino acids. Germline assignment: CDR1 SGHVS and CDR2 FQNEAQ.

CDR3 sequence reads: CASSVGTSVTGELFF. DNA of the CDR3: TGTGCCAGCAGCGTAGGGACTAGCGTAACCGGGGAGCTGTTTTTT. J is TRBJ2-2 and V is TRBV9; 9 bases align to TRBD2. The V gene's germline CDR1 is SGDLS and CDR2 YYNGEE. Trimming removed 0 bases from V and 5 bases from J; junction bases left unmatched: 2. The CDR3 loop spans 15 amino acids.

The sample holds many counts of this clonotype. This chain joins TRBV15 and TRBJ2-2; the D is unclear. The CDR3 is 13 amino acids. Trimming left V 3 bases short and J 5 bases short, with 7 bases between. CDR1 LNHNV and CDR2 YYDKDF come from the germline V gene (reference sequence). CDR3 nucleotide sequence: TGTGCCACCAGCAGCACGTGGACCGGGGAGCTGTTTTTT. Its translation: CATSSTWTGELFF.

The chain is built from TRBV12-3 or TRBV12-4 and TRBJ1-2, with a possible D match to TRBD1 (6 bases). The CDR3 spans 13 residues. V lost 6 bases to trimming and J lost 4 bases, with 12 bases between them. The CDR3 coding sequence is TGTGCCAGCAGGTTTACAGGGTCCTATGGCTACACCTTC. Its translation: CASRFTGSYGYTF.

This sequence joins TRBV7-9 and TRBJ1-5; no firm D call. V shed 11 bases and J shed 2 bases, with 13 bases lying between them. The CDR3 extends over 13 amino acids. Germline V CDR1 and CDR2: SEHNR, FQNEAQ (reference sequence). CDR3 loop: CAGFYWGNQPQHF. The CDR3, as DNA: TGTGCCGGGTTCTATTGGGGCAATCAGCCCCAGCATTTT.

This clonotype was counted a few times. In nucleotides, the CDR3 is TGTGCCAGCAGCTTAGGGGGCGCGGGTGGCTACACCTTC. Its protein product is CASSLGGAGGYTF. The chain combines TRBV7-9 with TRBJ1-2, with D possibly TRBD1 on 5 matching bases. V was cut by 1 base and J by 7 bases, with 10 bases left in between. The CDR3 loop spans 13 amino acids. Germline CDR1 and CDR2: SEHNR and FQNEAQ (reference sequence).

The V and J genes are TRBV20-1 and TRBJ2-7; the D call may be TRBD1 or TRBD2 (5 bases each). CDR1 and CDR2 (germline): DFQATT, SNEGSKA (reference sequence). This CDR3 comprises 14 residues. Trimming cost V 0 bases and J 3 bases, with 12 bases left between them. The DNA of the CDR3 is TGCAGTGCTAGAGATCTGGGTGGGGGCTACGAGCAGTACTTC. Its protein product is CSARDLGGGYEQYF.

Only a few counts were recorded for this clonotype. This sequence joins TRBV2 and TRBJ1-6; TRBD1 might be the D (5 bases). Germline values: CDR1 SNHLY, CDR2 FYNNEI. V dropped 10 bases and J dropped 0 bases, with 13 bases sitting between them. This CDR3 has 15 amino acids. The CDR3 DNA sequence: TGTGCCATCCTGGGGCCGAGCTCCTATAATTCACCCCTCCACTTT. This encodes CAILGPSSYNSPLHF.

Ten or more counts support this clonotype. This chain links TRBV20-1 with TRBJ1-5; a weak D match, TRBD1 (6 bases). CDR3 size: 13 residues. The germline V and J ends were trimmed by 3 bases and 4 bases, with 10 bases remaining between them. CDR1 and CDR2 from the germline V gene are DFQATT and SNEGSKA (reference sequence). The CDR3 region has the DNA TGCAGTGCTAGTTTAAGGGGGAATCAGCCCCAGCATTTT. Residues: CSASLRGNQPQHF.

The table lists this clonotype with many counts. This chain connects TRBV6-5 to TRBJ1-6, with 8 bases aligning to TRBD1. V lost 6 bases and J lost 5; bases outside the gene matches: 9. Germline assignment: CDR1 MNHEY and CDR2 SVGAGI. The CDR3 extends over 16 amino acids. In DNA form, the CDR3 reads TGTGCCAGCAGCAACCAAGACAGGGGAGATAATTCACCCCTCCACTTT. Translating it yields CASSNQDRGDNSPLHF.

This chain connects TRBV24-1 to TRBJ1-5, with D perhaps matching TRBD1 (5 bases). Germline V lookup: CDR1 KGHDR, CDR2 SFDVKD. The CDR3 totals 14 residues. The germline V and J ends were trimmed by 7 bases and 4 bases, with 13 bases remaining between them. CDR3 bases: TGTGCCACCAGGGGACCGGGGCCAAATCAGCCCCAGCATTTT. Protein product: CATRGPGPNQPQHF.